This TCR beta chain appears in the sequencing data of a study of regulatory T cells in long-lasting Graves disease. On the study more broadly: Duration of antithyroid drug therapy among newly diagnosed Graves' patients was under 3 months. General study findings and limits: Persistent cases of Graves' showed reduced TCR diversity relative to newly diagnosed patients.

Stated time point: newly diagnosed GD, antithyroid drugs for less than 3 months. Scientists built the TCR library using RNA that was extracted from PBMCs. To make TCR beta libraries, researchers used iRepertoire HTBI primers and Arm-PCR of CDR3 regions. In the original workflow: Across the samples, identification revealed just over 60 TRBV and 11 to 15 TRBJ segments. Using its own MiXCR run on the multiplex PCR reads, TCRdb lists one record per CDR3 protein. TCRdb, not the authors, supplied the V and J calls. The data hold a few hundred thousand distinct CDR3 sequences, with approximately 15% observed a single time. Trimming removed 6 bases from V and 0 bases from J, with 8 bases in between. CDR1 and CDR2 from the germline V gene are SEHNR and FQNEAQ (reference sequence). The CDR3 is made up of 14 amino acids. On this clonotype itself: What it binds is unknown.

The same sample was also studied in work on T cells in Graves' hyperthyroidism and ophthalmopathy. That work adds: Ophthalmopathy got predicted by the model a median around six months before its onset.

This sample comprised peripheral blood mononuclear cells (PBMCs), obtained at new diagnosis, from a patient treated with antithyroid drugs. This TCR came from a man under 40 with Graves disease. The rearrangement joins TRBV7-9 to TRBJ1-4; the D is unclear. CDR3 coding DNA: TGTGCCAGCAGGAAAGGCCCAACTAATGAAAAACTGTTTTTT. This codes for CASRKGPTNEKLFF.